This TCR beta chain was sequenced during a study of tumor-infiltrating lymphocytes in localized non-small cell lung cancer. Study results and caveats: Higher tumor T cell infiltration than in uninvolved lung was supported by TCRbeta sequencing.

Looked up from germline, CDR1 is MDHEN and CDR2 is SYDVKM. The CDR3 extends over 14 amino acids. The V gene lost 4 bases and the J gene lost 7 bases, with 16 bases spanning the gap. Data came from immunoSEQ multiplex PCR; TCRdb stores just in-frame clones and leaves some out. The sample contains a few thousand clones, 79% of which appear only once. Remarks on this clone: No antigen is known for it.

The chain links TRBV28 to TRBJ1-1, with TRBD1 as a possible D gene (6 bases). Sequencing was carried out using uninvolved lung tissue not adjacent to the tumor. This TCR derives from a human donor with non-small cell lung cancer. The CDR3 spells CASSSGADYSEAFF. The CDR3, as DNA: TGTGCCAGCAGTTCGGGGGCGGACTACAGTGAAGCTTTCTTT.